This entry features one T cell receptor (beta chain) sequence. Antigen specificity is unknown. Losses at the gene ends were 4 bases for V and 7 bases for J; bases not matched to a gene: 8. Germline V gene lookup returns CDR1 LNHDA and CDR2 SQIVND (reference sequence). The CDR3 is 14 amino acids. The data were taken from a study of cytomegalovirus exposure and HLA in healthy donors. On the study more broadly: Unique TCR beta sequences numbering some 120 million came from some 200 million T cells in an earlier analysis. Among the 370 or so donors who were genotyped, about 80% fell in the genetic ancestry cluster that is associated with self-reported Caucasian donors.

The primer mix had 60 Vbeta and 13 Jbeta primers. TCRdb's copy holds only in-frame clones and misses some; the assay was immunoSEQ multiplex PCR. This table has about 120,000 clones, roughly 87% appearing once. Findings and limits, study-wide: A list of approximately 160 TCR beta chains associated with cytomegalovirus was given.

The chain is built from TRBV19 and TRBJ1-2; 8 nucleotides match TRBD1. The TCR comes from a young woman in good health and CMV-seronegative. What was sequenced was PBMCs. The CDR3 DNA sequence: TGTGCCAGTAGTACAATGACAGGGGTGGTTGGCTACACCTTC. It is translated as CASSTMTGVVGYTF.